The subject of this entry is one T cell receptor beta chain. CDR1 LGHNA and CDR2 YNFKEQ come from the germline V gene. The CDR3 sequence is 16 residues long. V lost 0 bases and J lost 6; bases outside the gene matches: 7. These data are taken from a study of regulatory T cells in long-lasting Graves disease. Building of the TCR beta libraries involved iRepertoire HTBI primers and Arm-PCR of CDR3 regions. TCRdb independently ran MiXCR on the multiplex PCR reads; one entry per CDR3 protein. This sample has hundreds of thousands of distinct CDR3 sequences, with around 15% found just once. Time point here: newly diagnosed GD, antithyroid drugs for less than 3 months. With RNA extracted from PBMCs as input, the TCR library was made. The same data also contributed to another study, on T cells in Graves' hyperthyroidism and ophthalmopathy.

This receptor was taken from a man in his late teens or twenties with Graves disease. The sequencing used peripheral blood mononuclear cells (PBMCs), collected at new diagnosis, from a patient treated with antithyroid drugs. This chain joins TRBV4-2 and TRBJ2-1, with 8 bases identical to TRBD2. The CDR3 loop is CASSQDPSGSANEQFF. The CDR3 nucleotides read TGTGCCAGCAGCCAAGATCCGAGCGGGAGCGCCAATGAGCAGTTCTTC.